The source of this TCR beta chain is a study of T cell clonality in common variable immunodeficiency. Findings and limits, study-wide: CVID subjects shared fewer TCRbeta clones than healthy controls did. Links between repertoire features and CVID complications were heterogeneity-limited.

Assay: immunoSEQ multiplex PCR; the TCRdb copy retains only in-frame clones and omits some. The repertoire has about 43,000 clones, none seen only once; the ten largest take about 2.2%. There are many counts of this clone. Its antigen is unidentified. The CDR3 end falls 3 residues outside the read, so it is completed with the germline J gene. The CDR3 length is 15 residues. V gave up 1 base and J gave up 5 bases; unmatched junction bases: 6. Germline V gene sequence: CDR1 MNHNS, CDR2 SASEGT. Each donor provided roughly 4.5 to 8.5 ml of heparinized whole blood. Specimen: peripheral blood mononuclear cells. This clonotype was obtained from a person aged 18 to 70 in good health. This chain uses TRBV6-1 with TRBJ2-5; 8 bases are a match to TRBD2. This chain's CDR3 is CASSEETGGHETQYF. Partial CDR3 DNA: TGTGCCAGCAGTGAAGAAACGGGGGGGCATGAGACC.